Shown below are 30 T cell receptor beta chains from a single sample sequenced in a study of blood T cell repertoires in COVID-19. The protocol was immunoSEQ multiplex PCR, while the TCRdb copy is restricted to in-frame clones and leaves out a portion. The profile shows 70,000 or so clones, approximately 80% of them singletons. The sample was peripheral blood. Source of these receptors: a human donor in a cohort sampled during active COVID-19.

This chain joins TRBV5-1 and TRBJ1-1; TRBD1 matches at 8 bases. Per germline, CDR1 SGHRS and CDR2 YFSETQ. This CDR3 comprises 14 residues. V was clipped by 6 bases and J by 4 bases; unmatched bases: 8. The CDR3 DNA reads TGCGCCAGCACCCAGGGGGCCCCTGGCACTGAAGCTTTCTTT. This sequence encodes CASTQGAPGTEAFF. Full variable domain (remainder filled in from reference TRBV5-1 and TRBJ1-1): KAGVTQTPRYLIKTRGQQVTLSCSPISGHRSVSWYQQTPGQGLQFLFEYFSETQRNKGNFPGRFSGRQFSNSRSEMNVSTLELGDSALYLCASTQGAPGTEAFFGQGTRLTVV.

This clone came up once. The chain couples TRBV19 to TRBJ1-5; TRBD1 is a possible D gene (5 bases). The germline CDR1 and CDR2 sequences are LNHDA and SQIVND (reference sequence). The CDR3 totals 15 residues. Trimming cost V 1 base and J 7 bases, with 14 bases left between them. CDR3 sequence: CASSIVLTANQPQHF. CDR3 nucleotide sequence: TGTGCCAGTAGTATAGTTTTGACAGCGAACCAGCCCCAGCATTTT.

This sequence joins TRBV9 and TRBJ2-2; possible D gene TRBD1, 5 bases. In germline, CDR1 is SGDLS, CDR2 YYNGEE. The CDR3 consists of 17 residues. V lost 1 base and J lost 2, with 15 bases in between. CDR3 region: CASSVLSRQGNTGELFF. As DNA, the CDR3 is TGTGCCAGCAGCGTACTCTCTCGGCAGGGAAACACCGGGGAGCTGTTTTTT.

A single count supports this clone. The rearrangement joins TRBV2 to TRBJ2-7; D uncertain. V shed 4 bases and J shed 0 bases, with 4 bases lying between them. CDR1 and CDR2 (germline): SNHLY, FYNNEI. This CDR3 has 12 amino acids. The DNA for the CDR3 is TGTGCCAGCAGTGCCAGCTCCTACGAGCAGTACTTC. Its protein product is CASSASSYEQYF.

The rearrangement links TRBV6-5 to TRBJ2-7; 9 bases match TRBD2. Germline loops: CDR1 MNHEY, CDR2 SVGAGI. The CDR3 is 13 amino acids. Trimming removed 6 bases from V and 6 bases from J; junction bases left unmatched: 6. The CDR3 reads CASRGTSWAEQYF. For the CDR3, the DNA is TGTGCCAGCAGAGGGACTAGCTGGGCCGAGCAGTACTTC.

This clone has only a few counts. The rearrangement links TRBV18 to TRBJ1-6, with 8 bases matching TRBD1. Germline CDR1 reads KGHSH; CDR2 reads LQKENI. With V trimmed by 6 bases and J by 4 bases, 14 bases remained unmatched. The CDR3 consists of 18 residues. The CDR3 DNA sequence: TGTGCCAGCTCGCTGAGACGGGACAGGAGCCTTTATAATTCACCCCTCCACTTT. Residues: CASSLRRDRSLYNSPLHF.

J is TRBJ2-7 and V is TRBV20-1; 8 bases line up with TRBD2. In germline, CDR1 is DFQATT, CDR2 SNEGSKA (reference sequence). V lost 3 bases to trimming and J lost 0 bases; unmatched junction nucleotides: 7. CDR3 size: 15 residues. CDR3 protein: CSASGLAGLSYEQYF. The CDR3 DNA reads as TGCAGTGCTAGTGGGCTAGCGGGTCTCTCCTACGAGCAGTACTTC.

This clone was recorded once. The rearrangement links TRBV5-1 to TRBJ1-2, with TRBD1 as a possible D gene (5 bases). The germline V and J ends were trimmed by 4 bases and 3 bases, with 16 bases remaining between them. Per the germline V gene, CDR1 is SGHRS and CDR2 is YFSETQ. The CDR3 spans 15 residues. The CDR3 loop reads CASSQELDSYYGYTF. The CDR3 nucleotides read TGCGCCAGCAGCCAGGAGTTAGACAGTTACTATGGCTACACCTTC.

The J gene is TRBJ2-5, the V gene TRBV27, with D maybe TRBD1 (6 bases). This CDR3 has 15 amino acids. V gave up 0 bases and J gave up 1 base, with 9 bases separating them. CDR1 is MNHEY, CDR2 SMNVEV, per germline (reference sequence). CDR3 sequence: CASSLSGTLQETQYF. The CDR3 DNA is TGTGCCAGCAGTTTATCTGGGACACTCCAAGAGACCCAGTACTTC.

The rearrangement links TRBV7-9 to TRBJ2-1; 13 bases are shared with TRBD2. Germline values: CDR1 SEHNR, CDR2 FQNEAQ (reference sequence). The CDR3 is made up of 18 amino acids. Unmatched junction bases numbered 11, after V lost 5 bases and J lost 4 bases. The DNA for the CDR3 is TGTGCCAGCAGCCCCCCGCTTCCGACTAGCGGGAGGTACAATGAGCAGTTCTTC. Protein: CASSPPLPTSGRYNEQFF.

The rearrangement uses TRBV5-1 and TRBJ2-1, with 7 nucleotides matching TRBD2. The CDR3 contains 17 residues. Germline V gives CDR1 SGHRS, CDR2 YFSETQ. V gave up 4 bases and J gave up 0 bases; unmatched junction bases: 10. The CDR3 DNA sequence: TGCGCCAGCAGCCCCAAGCGGGATCAAAGCTCCTACAATGAGCAGTTCTTC. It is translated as CASSPKRDQSSYNEQFF.

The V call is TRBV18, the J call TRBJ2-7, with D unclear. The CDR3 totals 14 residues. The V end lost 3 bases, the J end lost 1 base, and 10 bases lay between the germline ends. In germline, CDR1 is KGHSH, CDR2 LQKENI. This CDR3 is CASSPRLTSYEQYF. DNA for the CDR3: TGTGCCAGCTCACCTCGACTTACATCCTACGAGCAGTACTTC.

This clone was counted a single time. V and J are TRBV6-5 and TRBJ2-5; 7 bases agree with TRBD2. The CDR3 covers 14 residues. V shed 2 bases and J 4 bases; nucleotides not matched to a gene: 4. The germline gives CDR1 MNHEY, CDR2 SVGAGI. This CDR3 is CASSYLTGGETQYF. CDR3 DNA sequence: TGTGCCAGCAGTTACCTTACGGGGGGAGAGACCCAGTACTTC.

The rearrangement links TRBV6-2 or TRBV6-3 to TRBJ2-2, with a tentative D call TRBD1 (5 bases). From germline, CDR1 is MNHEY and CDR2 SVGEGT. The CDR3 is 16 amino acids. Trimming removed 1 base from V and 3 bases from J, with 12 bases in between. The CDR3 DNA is TGTGCCAGCAGTTACTTGGGTGGGGCCTACACCGGGGAGCTGTTTTTT. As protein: CASSYLGGAYTGELFF.

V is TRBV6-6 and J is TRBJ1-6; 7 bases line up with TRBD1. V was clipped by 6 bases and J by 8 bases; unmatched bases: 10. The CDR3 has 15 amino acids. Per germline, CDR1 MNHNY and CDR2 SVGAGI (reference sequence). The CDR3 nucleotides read TGTGCCAGCAGGGGCCTGACAGGGCAAGATTCACCCCTCCACTTT. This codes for CASRGLTGQDSPLHF.

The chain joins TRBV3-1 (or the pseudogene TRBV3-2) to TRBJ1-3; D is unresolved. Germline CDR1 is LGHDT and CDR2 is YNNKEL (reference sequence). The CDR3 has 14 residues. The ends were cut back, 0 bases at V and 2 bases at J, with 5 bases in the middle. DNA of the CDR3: TGTGCCAGCAGCCAAGATCTTGCTGGAAACACCATATATTTT. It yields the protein CASSQDLAGNTIYF.

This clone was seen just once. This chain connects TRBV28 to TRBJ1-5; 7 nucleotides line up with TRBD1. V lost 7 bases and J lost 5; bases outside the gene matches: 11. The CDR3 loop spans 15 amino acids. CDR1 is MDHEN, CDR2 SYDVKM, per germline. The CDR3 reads CASTESGRGYQPQHF. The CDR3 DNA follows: TGTGCCAGCACCGAAAGCGGCAGGGGGTATCAGCCCCAGCATTTT.

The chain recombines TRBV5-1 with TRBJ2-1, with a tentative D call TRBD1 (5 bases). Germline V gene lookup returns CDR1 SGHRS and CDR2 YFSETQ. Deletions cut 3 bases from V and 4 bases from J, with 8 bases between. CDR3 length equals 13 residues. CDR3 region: CASSSDIYNEQFF. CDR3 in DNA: TGCGCCAGCAGCTCGGACATTTACAATGAGCAGTTCTTC.

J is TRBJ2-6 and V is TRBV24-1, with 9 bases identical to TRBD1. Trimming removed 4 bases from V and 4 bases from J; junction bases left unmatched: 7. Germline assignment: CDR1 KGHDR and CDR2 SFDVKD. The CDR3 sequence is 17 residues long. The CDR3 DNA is TGTGCCACCAGTGACTCCGGGACAGGGAAAGGGGCCAACGTCCTGACTTTC. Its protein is CATSDSGTGKGANVLTF.

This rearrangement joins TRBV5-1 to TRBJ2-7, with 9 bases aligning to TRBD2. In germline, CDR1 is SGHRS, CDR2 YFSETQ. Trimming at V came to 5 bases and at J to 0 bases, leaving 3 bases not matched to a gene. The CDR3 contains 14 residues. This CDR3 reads CASSRSGSSYEQYF. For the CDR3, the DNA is TGCGCCAGCAGTCGTAGCGGGAGCTCCTACGAGCAGTACTTC.

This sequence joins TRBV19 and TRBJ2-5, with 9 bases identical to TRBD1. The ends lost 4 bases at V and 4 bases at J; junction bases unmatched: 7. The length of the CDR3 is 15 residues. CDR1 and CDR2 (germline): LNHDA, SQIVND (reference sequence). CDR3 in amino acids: CASSKGQGRGETQYF. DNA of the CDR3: TGTGCCAGTAGTAAGGGACAGGGAAGGGGAGAGACCCAGTACTTC.

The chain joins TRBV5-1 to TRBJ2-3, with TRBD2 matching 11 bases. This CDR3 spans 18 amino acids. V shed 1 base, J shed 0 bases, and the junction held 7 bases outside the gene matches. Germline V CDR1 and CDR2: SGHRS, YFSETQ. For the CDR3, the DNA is TGCGCCAGCAGCTTGATGAGTAGCGGGAGGGCAAGCACAGATACGCAGTATTTT. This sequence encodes CASSLMSSGRASTDTQYF.

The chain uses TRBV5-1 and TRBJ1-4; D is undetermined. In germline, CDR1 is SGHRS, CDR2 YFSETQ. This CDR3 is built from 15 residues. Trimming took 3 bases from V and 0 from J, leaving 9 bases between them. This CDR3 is CASSSNTATNEKLFF. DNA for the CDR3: TGCGCCAGCAGCTCCAACACCGCAACTAATGAAAAACTGTTTTTT. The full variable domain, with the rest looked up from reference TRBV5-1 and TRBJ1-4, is KAGVTQTPRYLIKTRGQQVTLSCSPISGHRSVSWYQQTPGQGLQFLFEYFSETQRNKGNFPGRFSGRQFSNSRSEMNVSTLELGDSALYLCASSSNTATNEKLFFGSGTQLSVL.

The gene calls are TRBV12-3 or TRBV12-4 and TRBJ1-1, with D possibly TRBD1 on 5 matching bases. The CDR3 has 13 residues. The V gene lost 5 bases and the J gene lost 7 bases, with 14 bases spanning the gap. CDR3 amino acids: CASSPRGLGEAFF. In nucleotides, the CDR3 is TGTGCCAGCAGTCCTCGGGGACTGGGTGAAGCTTTCTTT.

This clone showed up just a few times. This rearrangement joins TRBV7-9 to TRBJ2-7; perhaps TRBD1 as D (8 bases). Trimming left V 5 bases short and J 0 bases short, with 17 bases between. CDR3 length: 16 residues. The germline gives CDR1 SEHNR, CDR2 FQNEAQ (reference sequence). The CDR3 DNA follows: TGTGCCAGCAGCCCCAAAGCGGGACAGGCCTCCTACGAGCAGTACTTC. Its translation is CASSPKAGQASYEQYF.

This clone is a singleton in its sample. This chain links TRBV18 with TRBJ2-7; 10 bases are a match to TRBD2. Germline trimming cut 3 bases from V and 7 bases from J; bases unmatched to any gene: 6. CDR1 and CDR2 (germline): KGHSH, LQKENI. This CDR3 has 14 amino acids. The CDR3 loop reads CASSPIAGGEEQYF. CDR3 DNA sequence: TGTGCCAGCTCACCTATAGCGGGAGGTGAGGAGCAGTACTTC.

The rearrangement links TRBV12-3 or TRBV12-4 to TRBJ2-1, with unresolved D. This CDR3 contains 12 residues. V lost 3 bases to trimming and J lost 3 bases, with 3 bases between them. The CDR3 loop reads CASSFNYNEQFF. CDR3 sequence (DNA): TGTGCCAGCAGTTTTAACTACAATGAGCAGTTCTTC.

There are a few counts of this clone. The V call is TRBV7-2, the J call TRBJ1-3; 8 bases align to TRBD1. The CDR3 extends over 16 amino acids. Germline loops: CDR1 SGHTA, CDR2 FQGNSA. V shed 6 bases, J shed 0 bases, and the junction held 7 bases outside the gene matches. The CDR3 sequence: CASSLDRAISGNTIYF. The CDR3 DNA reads TGTGCCAGCAGTCTGGACAGGGCCATCTCTGGAAACACCATATATTTT.

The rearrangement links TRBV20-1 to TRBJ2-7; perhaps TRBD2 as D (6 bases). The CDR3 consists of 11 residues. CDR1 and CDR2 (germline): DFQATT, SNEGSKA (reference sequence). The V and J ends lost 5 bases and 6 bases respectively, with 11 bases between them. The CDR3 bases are TGCAGTGCTCCGGACTACCGCGAGCAGTACTTC. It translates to CSAPDYREQYF.

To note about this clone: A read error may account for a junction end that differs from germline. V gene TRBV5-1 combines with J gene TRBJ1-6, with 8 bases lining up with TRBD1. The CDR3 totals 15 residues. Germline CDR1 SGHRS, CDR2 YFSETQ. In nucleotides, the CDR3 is TGCGCCAGCAGCTCGCGACAGGGGAATAACTCACCCCTCCACTTT. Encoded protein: CASSSRQGNNSPLHF.